This is a list of T cell receptor beta chains from one sample in a study of T cells in localized non-small cell lung cancer. Profiling relied on immunoSEQ multiplex PCR, and the TCRdb table lists in-frame clones only, not all of them. This table has over 25,000 clones, 80% appearing once. Sequences were derived from peripheral blood, sampled before any cancer treatment. The origin of the receptors is a male donor at least 60 years old with stage III squamous cell lung carcinoma. Each CDR3 is given with its conserved first and last residue. A D gene is named only where the DNA matches it firmly. Size tells how often a clone was seen (once, few, many) or the class of an expanded clone, and some rows leave it out.

V	J	D	size	CDR3	DNA
TRBV4-1	TRBJ2-7	-	few	CASSQVWFSILGTNPHYEQYF	TGCGCCAGCAGCCAAGTATGGTTTTCTATTTTGGGGACCAATCCCCACTACGAGCAGTACTTC
TRBV7-7	TRBJ1-1	TRBD1	-	CASSATGNGEAFF	TGTGCCAGCAGCGCGACAGGGAACGGGGAGGCTTTCTTT
TRBV11-3	TRBJ2-1	-	-	CASSNNYNEQFF	TGTGCCAGCAGCAACAACTACAATGAGCAGTTCTTC
TRBV30	TRBJ2-7	-	-	CAWSTGTAGSYEQYF	TGTGCCTGGAGTACTGGGACCGCAGGCTCCTACGAGCAGTACTTC
TRBV28	TRBJ2-3	TRBD1	few	CASSALGTGEDTQYF	TGTGCCAGCAGTGCCCTCGGGACAGGGGAAGATACGCAGTATTTT
TRBV7-2	TRBJ2-3	-	-	CASSYTRGRGTDTQYF	TGTGCCAGCAGCTACACCCGCGGCAGGGGCACAGATACGCAGTATTTT
TRBV18	TRBJ2-5	-	-	CASSPTGIGETQYF	TGTGCCAGCTCACCGACAGGAATTGGGGAGACCCAGTACTTC
TRBV29-1	TRBJ1-1	-	few	CSVAHRGNTEAFF	TGCAGCGTCGCGCACCGGGGGAACACTGAAGCTTTCTTT
TRBV7-6	TRBJ2-1	TRBD1	-	CASSLGRDRYSYNEQFF	TGTGCCAGCAGCTTAGGCAGGGACAGATACTCCTACAATGAGCAGTTCTTC
TRBV15	TRBJ2-5	TRBD2	-	CATSRAPMTSGGQETQYF	TGTGCCACCAGCAGAGCCCCCATGACTAGCGGAGGCCAAGAGACCCAGTACTTC
TRBV19	TRBJ1-5	-	-	CASSMQKGGGQPQHF	TGTGCCAGTAGTATGCAAAAGGGAGGGGGTCAGCCCCAGCATTTT
TRBV5-4	TRBJ2-2	-	-	CASSLEQTSNTGELFF	TGTGCCAGCAGCTTGGAACAGACTTCGAACACCGGGGAGCTGTTTTTT
TRBV28	TRBJ2-7	TRBD2	-	CASSIFLGTSSYEQYF	TGTGCCAGCAGCATCTTCTTGGGGACTAGCTCCTACGAGCAGTACTTC
TRBV7-9	TRBJ2-1	TRBD1	-	CASSFNRGSSYNEQFF	TGTGCCAGCAGCTTTAACAGGGGTAGCTCCTACAATGAGCAGTTCTTC
TRBV4-3	TRBJ2-2	TRBD1	once	CASSQDKGQGITGELFF	TGCGCCAGCAGCCAAGATAAGGGACAGGGGATCACCGGGGAGCTGTTTTTT
TRBV5-6	TRBJ2-1	-	-	CASSSPGVPYNEQFF	TGTGCCAGCAGCTCGCCGGGAGTCCCCTACAATGAGCAGTTCTTC
TRBV11-1	TRBJ1-5	-	-	CASSLGGANQPQHF	TGTGCCAGCAGCTTAGGGGGGGCCAATCAGCCCCAGCATTTT
TRBV7-3	TRBJ2-2	-	-	CASSLKGTGELFF	TGTGCCAGCAGCTTAAAAGGGACCGGGGAGCTGTTTTTT
TRBV5-1	TRBJ2-7	TRBD2	-	CASSPGLAAYEQYF	TGCGCCAGCAGCCCGGGACTAGCGGCCTACGAGCAGTACTTC
TRBV28	TRBJ1-4	-	-	CASSPHEISSTNEKLFF	TGTGCCAGCAGCCCTCATGAGATTTCTTCAACTAATGAAAAACTGTTTTTT
TRBV6-5	TRBJ2-3	-	-	CASSYSNVLGDTQYF	TGTGCCAGCAGTTACTCGAATGTCTTGGGGGATACGCAGTATTTT
TRBV7-2	TRBJ1-5	TRBD1	-	CASSSTAGGINQPQHF	TGTGCCAGCAGCTCCACTGCAGGGGGGATCAATCAGCCCCAGCATTTT
TRBV7-2	TRBJ1-2	-	-	CAGSFSWEGYTF	TGTGCCGGCAGCTTTTCGTGGGAGGGCTACACCTTC
TRBV11-3	TRBJ2-7	-	few	CASSLGGHENEQYF	TGTGCCAGCAGCTTAGGGGGACACGAAAACGAGCAGTACTTC
TRBV6-6	TRBJ1-1	-	-	CASTRDYNTEAFF	TGTGCCAGCACCCGGGACTACAACACTGAAGCTTTCTTT
TRBV7-7	TRBJ2-5	-	-	CASSLEVGRETQYF	TGTGCTAGCAGCTTAGAAGTGGGCAGGGAGACCCAGTACTTC